This is a list of T cell receptor beta chains from one sample in a study of technical replicates of blood from a handful of donors. The repertoire was sequenced with immunoSEQ multiplex PCR; TCRdb's copy has only in-frame clones and lacks some. The table has more than 80,000 clones, approximately 96% seen once. The sequenced sample consisted of T cells isolated from PBMCs. These receptors were collected from a human donor in good health. Each CDR3 is given with its conserved first and last residue. Fields, in order: CDR3 protein, CDR3 DNA, D gene, clone size, J gene, V gene. A D gene is named only where the DNA matches it firmly. Size values are once, few and many counts, or a class for expanded clones, and some rows have none.

CDR3aa: CASSSRGNGYTF
CDR3nt: TGCGCCAGCAGCTCCAGAGGAAATGGCTACACCTTC
d_gene: -
abundance: -
j_gene: TRBJ1-2
v_gene: TRBV5-1

CDR3aa: CASSPGLAGEIDEQFF
CDR3nt: TGCGCCAGCAGCCCCGGACTAGCGGGAGAGATAGATGAGCAGTTCTTC
d_gene: TRBD2
abundance: -
j_gene: TRBJ2-1
v_gene: TRBV5-1

CDR3aa: CASSAEQGDEQFF
CDR3nt: TGTGCCAGCAGCGCTGAACAGGGCGATGAGCAGTTCTTC
d_gene: -
abundance: -
j_gene: TRBJ2-1
v_gene: TRBV9

CDR3aa: CASSHVGVSEAFF
CDR3nt: TGCGCCAGCAGCCACGTAGGGGTATCTGAAGCTTTCTTT
d_gene: -
abundance: -
j_gene: TRBJ1-1
v_gene: TRBV4-3

CDR3aa: CASSLGGASYNEQFF
CDR3nt: TGCGCCAGCAGCTTAGGGGGGGCTTCCTACAATGAGCAGTTCTTC
d_gene: -
abundance: -
j_gene: TRBJ2-1
v_gene: TRBV5-1

CDR3aa: CASRGAGGQETQYF
CDR3nt: TGTGCCAGCAGGGGGGCGGGAGGCCAAGAGACCCAGTACTTC
d_gene: TRBD2
abundance: -
j_gene: TRBJ2-5
v_gene: TRBV2

CDR3aa: CASSSGKPYEPQHF
CDR3nt: TGTGCCAGCAGCTCCGGGAAGCCCTATGAGCCCCAGCATTTT
d_gene: -
abundance: -
j_gene: TRBJ1-5
v_gene: TRBV11-1

CDR3aa: CASSVVVGTQYF
CDR3nt: TGTGCCAGCAGTGTAGTCGTTGGGACCCAGTACTTC
d_gene: -
abundance: -
j_gene: TRBJ2-5
v_gene: TRBV2

CDR3aa: CASGKTGGLTNEKLFF
CDR3nt: TGTGCCAGCGGGAAGACAGGGGGCCTCACTAATGAAAAACTGTTTTTT
d_gene: TRBD1
abundance: -
j_gene: TRBJ1-4
v_gene: TRBV28

CDR3aa: CASSRDLNTEAFF
CDR3nt: TGTGCCAGTAGTAGAGACCTAAACACTGAAGCTTTCTTT
d_gene: -
abundance: -
j_gene: TRBJ1-1
v_gene: TRBV19

CDR3aa: CASSLGSGRALDTQYF
CDR3nt: TGTGCCAGCAGCTTAGGTAGCGGGAGGGCCCTAGATACGCAGTATTTT
d_gene: TRBD2
abundance: -
j_gene: TRBJ2-3
v_gene: TRBV7-8

CDR3aa: CASSQWTSGSSYEQYF
CDR3nt: TGTGCCAGCAGCCAATGGACTAGCGGGTCCTCCTACGAGCAGTACTTC
d_gene: TRBD2
abundance: -
j_gene: TRBJ2-7
v_gene: TRBV7-8

CDR3aa: CATRPSGMEAFF
CDR3nt: TGTGCCACCCGGCCCTCAGGGATGGAAGCTTTCTTT
d_gene: -
abundance: -
j_gene: TRBJ1-1
v_gene: TRBV6-1

CDR3aa: CASSDSAEREGRHEQYF
CDR3nt: TGTGCCAGCAGTGACTCGGCGGAACGGGAGGGCCGCCACGAGCAGTACTTC
d_gene: TRBD2
abundance: -
j_gene: TRBJ2-7
v_gene: TRBV2

CDR3aa: CASSRRVSEKAFF
CDR3nt: TGTGCCAGCAGCAGGAGGGTGAGTGAAAAAGCTTTCTTT
d_gene: -
abundance: -
j_gene: TRBJ1-1
v_gene: TRBV6-4

CDR3aa: CASSDSGLAGNTGELFF
CDR3nt: TGTGCCAGCAGTGACTCTGGCCTAGCGGGAAACACCGGGGAGCTGTTTTTT
d_gene: TRBD2
abundance: -
j_gene: TRBJ2-2
v_gene: TRBV6-4

CDR3aa: CASSLTVDQPQHF
CDR3nt: TGTGCCAGCAGCTTGACAGTGGATCAGCCCCAGCATTTT
d_gene: -
abundance: -
j_gene: TRBJ1-5
v_gene: TRBV5-5

CDR3aa: CASSFQGGDQPQHF
CDR3nt: TGTGCCAGCAGTTTTCAGGGAGGGGATCAGCCCCAGCATTTT
d_gene: -
abundance: -
j_gene: TRBJ1-5
v_gene: TRBV28

CDR3aa: CASSLVPGLAVETQYF
CDR3nt: TGCGCCAGCAGCCTTGTCCCGGGACTAGCGGTAGAGACCCAGTACTTC
d_gene: TRBD2
abundance: once
j_gene: TRBJ2-5
v_gene: TRBV4-1

CDR3aa: CASSQDETSLDTQYF
CDR3nt: TGCGCCAGCAGCCAAGACGAGACTAGCTTAGATACGCAGTATTTT
d_gene: TRBD2
abundance: -
j_gene: TRBJ2-3
v_gene: TRBV4-1

CDR3aa: CASSHKLTGELFF
CDR3nt: TGTGCCAGCAGCCATAAGCTGACCGGGGAGCTGTTTTTT
d_gene: -
abundance: -
j_gene: TRBJ2-2
v_gene: TRBV7-3

CDR3aa: CASSIGTGFMNTEAFF
CDR3nt: TGTGCCAGTAGTATCGGGACAGGATTCATGAACACTGAAGCTTTCTTT
d_gene: TRBD1
abundance: -
j_gene: TRBJ1-1
v_gene: TRBV19

CDR3aa: CASSGTPNEKLFF
CDR3nt: TGTGCCAGCAGCGGGACACCGAATGAAAAACTGTTTTTT
d_gene: -
abundance: -
j_gene: TRBJ1-4
v_gene: TRBV27

CDR3aa: CSGGQGANYGYTF
CDR3nt: TGCAGCGGGGGACAGGGGGCGAACTATGGCTACACCTTC
d_gene: TRBD1
abundance: -
j_gene: TRBJ1-2
v_gene: TRBV29-1

CDR3aa: CASSWGLRGENIQYF
CDR3nt: TGTGCCAGCAGCTGGGGACTCCGGGGCGAAAACATTCAGTACTTC
d_gene: -
abundance: -
j_gene: TRBJ2-4
v_gene: TRBV13

CDR3aa: CASAREAGLRETQYF
CDR3nt: TGTGCCAGCGCGCGGGAGGCTGGTTTGAGGGAGACCCAGTACTTC
d_gene: TRBD2
abundance: -
j_gene: TRBJ2-5
v_gene: TRBV7-3

CDR3aa: CASGSRTRSSYEQYF
CDR3nt: TGTGCCAGCGGTTCCCGAACACGGTCTAGCTACGAGCAGTACTTC
d_gene: -
abundance: once
j_gene: TRBJ2-7
v_gene: TRBV11-1

CDR3aa: CASSQQRDFYNEQFF
CDR3nt: TGTGCCAGCAGCCAGCAGCGGGACTTTTACAATGAGCAGTTCTTC
d_gene: TRBD2
abundance: -
j_gene: TRBJ2-1
v_gene: TRBV4-2

CDR3aa: CASSLSSTVAGIDTQYF
CDR3nt: TGTGCCAGCAGCTTATCGTCGACTGTCGCGGGAATAGATACGCAGTATTTT
d_gene: -
abundance: -
j_gene: TRBJ2-3
v_gene: TRBV7-3

CDR3aa: CASSPDRDYGYTF
CDR3nt: TGTGCCAGCAGTCCTGACAGGGACTATGGCTACACCTTC
d_gene: TRBD1
abundance: -
j_gene: TRBJ1-2
v_gene: TRBV11-3

CDR3aa: CASRETVRTDTQYF
CDR3nt: TGTGCCAGCAGAGAGACAGTACGCACAGATACGCAGTATTTT
d_gene: -
abundance: once
j_gene: TRBJ2-3
v_gene: TRBV28

CDR3aa: CASSGGIPSYEQYF
CDR3nt: TGTGCCAGCAGTGGAGGGATACCGTCCTACGAGCAGTACTTC
d_gene: -
abundance: -
j_gene: TRBJ2-7
v_gene: TRBV6-6

CDR3aa: CASSQRDSHHLETYEQYF
CDR3nt: TGTGCCAGCAGCCAACGGGACAGCCACCACCTCGAGACCTACGAGCAGTACTTC
d_gene: TRBD1
abundance: -
j_gene: TRBJ2-7
v_gene: TRBV4-2

CDR3aa: CASSRTSGSYNEQFF
CDR3nt: TGTGCCAGCAGCAGAACTAGCGGAAGCTACAATGAGCAGTTCTTC
d_gene: TRBD2
abundance: -
j_gene: TRBJ2-1
v_gene: TRBV7-2

CDR3aa: CASSAGQGSSYEQYF
CDR3nt: TGTGCCAGCAGCGCCGGACAGGGTAGCTCCTACGAGCAGTACTTC
d_gene: TRBD1
abundance: -
j_gene: TRBJ2-7
v_gene: TRBV9

CDR3aa: CASSTTGTGYYEQYF
CDR3nt: TGTGCCAGCAGTACTACCGGGACAGGATACTACGAGCAGTACTTC
d_gene: TRBD1
abundance: few
j_gene: TRBJ2-7
v_gene: TRBV28

CDR3aa: CASTKIGQGTYNEQFF
CDR3nt: TGTGCCAGCACCAAGATAGGACAGGGAACCTACAATGAGCAGTTCTTC
d_gene: TRBD1
abundance: -
j_gene: TRBJ2-1
v_gene: TRBV27

CDR3aa: CASSDRNANQPQHF
CDR3nt: TGTGCCAGCAGTGACAGGAACGCAAATCAGCCCCAGCATTTT
d_gene: -
abundance: -
j_gene: TRBJ1-5
v_gene: TRBV2

CDR3aa: CASRESTEAFF
CDR3nt: TGTGCCAGCAGAGAGAGTACTGAAGCTTTCTTT
d_gene: -
abundance: few
j_gene: TRBJ1-1
v_gene: TRBV6-5

CDR3aa: CASSPRLAGSYNEQFF
CDR3nt: TGTGCCAGCAGCCCTAGGCTAGCGGGCTCCTACAATGAGCAGTTCTTC
d_gene: TRBD2
abundance: -
j_gene: TRBJ2-1
v_gene: TRBV5-4

CDR3aa: CASSYSGHEQYF
CDR3nt: TGTGCCAGCAGTTACTCGGGCCACGAGCAGTACTTC
d_gene: -
abundance: -
j_gene: TRBJ2-7
v_gene: TRBV6-6

CDR3aa: CASSLGSGAGTGELFF
CDR3nt: TGTGCCAGCAGCTTAGGGAGTGGGGCAGGAACCGGGGAGCTGTTTTTT
d_gene: -
abundance: once
j_gene: TRBJ2-2
v_gene: TRBV7-2

CDR3aa: CASSLTMGEQYF
CDR3nt: TGCGCCAGCAGCTTGACTATGGGCGAGCAGTACTTC
d_gene: -
abundance: -
j_gene: TRBJ2-7
v_gene: TRBV5-1

CDR3aa: CASSQDRGGVFGYTF
CDR3nt: TGCGCCAGCAGCCAAGATAGGGGGGGCGTCTTCGGCTACACCTTC
d_gene: -
abundance: -
j_gene: TRBJ1-2
v_gene: TRBV4-3

CDR3aa: CASIRTSQGTGNYEQYF
CDR3nt: TGTGCCAGCATCCGAACTTCCCAGGGGACAGGCAACTACGAGCAGTACTTC
d_gene: TRBD1
abundance: -
j_gene: TRBJ2-7
v_gene: TRBV28